The T cell receptor beta chain described here comes from a study of regulatory T cells in long-lasting Graves disease. Findings and caveats of the study: Thyroid tissue went unstudied; only peripheral blood was examined.

As for time point: newly diagnosed GD, antithyroid drugs for less than 3 months. Extracted PBMC RNA gave rise to the TCR library. A peripheral blood sample, 7 to 9 milliliters in volume, was drawn into EDTA tubes. J gave up 4 bases and V 6 bases, and 6 bases lay outside the gene matches. This CDR3 has 13 residues. Germline V CDR1 and CDR2: DFQATT, SNEGSKA (reference sequence). A word on this clonotype: The antigen remains undetermined.

HTBI primers from iRepertoire and Arm-PCR of CDR3 regions yielded the TCR beta libraries. MiXCR, applied by TCRdb to the multiplex PCR reads, yields one record per CDR3 protein. The sample has around 480,000 distinct CDR3 sequences, roughly 16% seen once. The sample also formed part of further work on T cells in Graves' hyperthyroidism and ophthalmopathy. That study adds: Patients were excluded because of uncontrolled infection, other autoimmune disease, pregnancy or lactation.

The source was peripheral blood mononuclear cells (PBMCs), collected at new diagnosis, from a patient treated with antithyroid drugs. The clonotype comes from a woman aged 35-65 years with Graves disease. The gene calls are TRBV20-1 and TRBJ2-1, with TRBD2 matching over 7 bases. The CDR3 here is CSAWGGLYNEQFF. For the CDR3, the DNA is TGCAGTGCCTGGGGGGGGTTGTACAATGAGCAGTTCTTC.